This entry lists 10 T cell receptor beta chains sequenced from one sample in a study of long-term antiretroviral therapy in people with HIV. The immunoSEQ assay was v3.0, run at survey level. TCRdb's copy holds only in-frame clones and misses some; the assay was immunoSEQ multiplex PCR. The table has approximately 24,000 clones, about 95% seen once. The sample was unsorted PBMCs, taken almost 5 years after starting antiretroviral therapy. These receptors were taken from a woman aged 45-65 years with HIV.

The chain carries TRBV5-1 and TRBJ2-3, with TRBD1 matching over 8 bases. The CDR3 consists of 16 residues. Germline CDR1 reads SGHRS; CDR2 reads YFSETQ. Unmatched junction bases numbered 6, after V lost 0 bases and J lost 3 bases. CDR3 amino acids: CASSLEWTGSTDTQYF. As DNA, the CDR3 is TGCGCCAGCAGCTTGGAATGGACAGGGTCTACAGATACGCAGTATTTT. Full variable domain (remainder filled in from reference TRBV5-1 and TRBJ2-3): KAGVTQTPRYLIKTRGQQVTLSCSPISGHRSVSWYQQTPGQGLQFLFEYFSETQRNKGNFPGRFSGRQFSNSRSEMNVSTLELGDSALYLCASSLEWTGSTDTQYFGPGTRLTVL.

The V gene is TRBV21-1, the J gene TRBJ2-7; the table's D gene call, TRBD2, was not cross checked with the DNA. TRBV21-1 is shown as a pseudogene. This CDR3 has 23 amino acids. The CDR3, as DNA: TGTGCCAGCAGCAAATTTTCCGGGCCCGACGGATCAAAAAAGGGCGGGAACTTCTACGAGCAGTACTTC. Protein: CASSKFSGPDGSKKGGNFYEQYF.

The rearrangement links TRBV7-2 to TRBJ2-7; 11 bases line up with TRBD2. Trimming at V came to 5 bases and at J to 6 bases, leaving 12 bases not matched to a gene. This CDR3 is built from 16 residues. Germline V gene lookup returns CDR1 SGHTA and CDR2 FQGNSA. This chain's CDR3 is CASSPSSGRRFSEQYF. The CDR3 bases are TGTGCCAGCAGCCCCTCTAGCGGGAGGAGGTTCTCCGAGCAGTACTTC.

This clone was seen just once. The CDR3 sequence is CASSPWGTGEIEQYF. Written as DNA, the CDR3 is TGTGCCAGCAGCCCGTGGGGGACAGGGGAAATCGAGCAGTACTTC. The V and J genes are TRBV28 and TRBJ2-7; TRBD1 agrees at 10 bases. Germline lookup yields CDR1 MDHEN and CDR2 SYDVKM. V lost 6 bases to trimming and J lost 6 bases; unmatched junction nucleotides: 11. The CDR3 loop spans 15 amino acids.

This chain uses TRBV9 with TRBJ2-1; 8 bases map to TRBD1. The CDR3 has 14 residues. The J segment lost 8 bases and the V segment lost 0 bases, leaving 4 bases of the junction unmatched. Germline CDR1 reads SGDLS; CDR2 reads YYNGEE. This CDR3 is CASSVAIQGDEQFF. DNA for the CDR3: TGTGCCAGCAGCGTAGCAATACAGGGGGATGAGCAGTTCTTC. Filled out from reference TRBV9 and TRBJ2-1, the complete variable domain reads DSGVTQTPKHLITATGQRVTLRCSPRSGDLSVYWYQQSLDQGLQFLIQYYNGEERAKGNILERFSAQQFPDLHSELNLSSLELGDSALYFCASSVAIQGDEQFFGPGTRLTVL.

This sequence joins TRBV28 and TRBJ1-5, with D tentatively TRBD1 (6 bases). V lost 3 bases and J lost 5, with 14 bases in between. This CDR3 contains 15 residues. The germline gives CDR1 MDHEN, CDR2 SYDVKM. CDR3 DNA: TGTGCCAGCAGTTTTGATGGCAGGGGACATCAGCCCCAGCATTTT. This sequence encodes CASSFDGRGHQPQHF.

The J gene is TRBJ1-4, the V gene TRBV6-6; the D is unclear. The length of the CDR3 is 12 residues. Germline CDR1 is MNHNY and CDR2 is SVGAGI (reference sequence). Trimming pared 7 bases from V and 10 bases from J, leaving 13 bases between. The CDR3 reads CASTAEVRKLFF. The CDR3 nucleotides are TGTGCCAGCACCGCAGAGGTTAGAAAACTGTTTTTT.

In this sample, this clone turned up once. The J gene is TRBJ1-2, the V gene TRBV19; 8 bases are a match to TRBD1. This CDR3 has 15 residues. Germline V gene lookup returns CDR1 LNHDA and CDR2 SQIVND (reference sequence). V trimming: 3 bases; J trimming: 6 bases; junction bases outside the gene matches: 9. This chain's CDR3 is CASSIGDRGGHGYTF. CDR3 nucleotide sequence: TGTGCCAGTAGTATTGGTGACAGGGGCGGCCATGGCTACACCTTC.

The CDR3 coding sequence is TGTGCCAGCAGGGGCCAAGACCCGGGGAAGACCCAGTACTTC. It specifies CASRGQDPGKTQYF. The chain couples TRBV5-6 to TRBJ2-5, with D perhaps matching TRBD2 (5 bases). CDR1 and CDR2 from the germline V gene are SGHDT and YYEEEE. V dropped 5 bases and J dropped 6 bases, with 17 bases sitting between them. The CDR3 sequence is 14 residues long.

V is TRBV5-6 and J is TRBJ2-1, with D possibly matching TRBD2 (5 bases). Trimming took off 3 bases at V and 8 bases at J, with 15 bases between the two ends. The length of the CDR3 is 14 residues. CDR1 SGHDT and CDR2 YYEEEE come from the germline V gene. The CDR3 nucleotides read TGTGCCAGCAGCTCCCCGATAACCGGGGATGAGCAGTTCTTC. The encoded protein is CASSSPITGDEQFF.